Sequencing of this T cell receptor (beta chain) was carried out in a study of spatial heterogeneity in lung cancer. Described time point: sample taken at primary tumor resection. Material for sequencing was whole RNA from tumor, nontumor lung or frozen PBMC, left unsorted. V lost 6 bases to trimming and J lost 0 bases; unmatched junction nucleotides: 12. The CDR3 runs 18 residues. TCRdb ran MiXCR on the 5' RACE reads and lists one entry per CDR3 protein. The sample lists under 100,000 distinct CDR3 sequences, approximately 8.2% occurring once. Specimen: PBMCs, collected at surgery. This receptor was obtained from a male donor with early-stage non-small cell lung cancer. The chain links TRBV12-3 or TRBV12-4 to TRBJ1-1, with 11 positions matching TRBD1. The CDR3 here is CASRLRRRTGGLNTEAFF. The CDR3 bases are TGTGCCAGCAGGCTCCGCCGCCGGACAGGGGGCTTGAACACTGAAGCTTTCTTT.